This T cell receptor beta chain is from a study of blood T cell repertoires in COVID-19. Study at large: Spain, Italy and the United States supplied samples that represented acute and convalescent COVID-19.

CDR1 and CDR2 (germline): MNHEY, SMNVEV (reference sequence). There are 15 residues in the CDR3. Trimming removed 5 bases from V and 1 base from J; junction bases left unmatched: 3. The table came from immunoSEQ multiplex PCR; TCRdb's copy has only in-frame clones and leaves some out. The sample includes about 250,000 clones, about 86% of them seen just once. Specimen: peripheral blood. The chain carries TRBV27 and TRBJ2-2, with TRBD2 matching 8 bases. The TCR was taken from a man older than 75 with acute or convalescent COVID-19. CDR3 bases: TGTGCCAGCAGTATGGGACTAGGGAACACCGGGGAGCTGTTTTTT. This translates into CASSMGLGNTGELFF.